This T cell receptor beta chain was retrieved from a study of a mutant IDH1 vaccine in newly diagnosed glioma. For the study at large: Sex among treated patients split about 60% male, roughly 40% female; mean age was roughly 40 years.

This clone was picked up one time. The antigen remains unidentified. Study-level points and caveats: Vaccine-induced responses were seen in around 93% of patients, spanning several MHC alleles.

This table comes from immunoSEQ multiplex PCR, and its TCRdb copy is limited to in-frame clones, with some not included. The sample consists of tens of thousands of clones, around 85% of them appearing once. Losses at the gene ends were 5 bases for V and 13 bases for J; bases not matched to a gene: 5. Germline V gene sequence: CDR1 SGHTA, CDR2 FQGNSA. There are 11 residues in the CDR3. Documented time point: week 23, last vaccination. In the vaccine, a single dose held 300 ug of the mutant IDH1 20-mer peptide, along with topical imiquimod. Each donor presented with a new WHO grade 3 or 4 astrocytoma that tested IDH1-mutant and showed ATRX loss.

The chain recombines TRBV7-2 with TRBJ2-1; the match to TRBD2 covers 7 bases. This TCR came from a man aged 30 to 45 with glioma. Some clones in this sample may be carry-over from other donors' samples. The material was PBMCs, obtained from a glioma patient whose treatment included an IDH1 peptide vaccine. The CDR3 DNA reads as TGTGCCAGCAGCCGGGACTACCTCCAGTTCTTC. This codes for CASSRDYLQFF.